This TCR beta chain was observed in a study of T cell repertoires in cytomegalovirus infection. Overall study: The public TCR beta signatures pointed to both CMV infection and matching HLA type. Notes on the study in general: Predominance within the ex vivo response was attributable to HLA-C-restricted CMV-specific TCR beta clonotypes.

Germline-derived CDR1 and CDR2 are LGHDT and YNNKEL (reference sequence). The ends were cut back, 4 bases at V and 5 bases at J, with 14 bases in the middle. This CDR3 region has 14 residues. Worth noting for this clonotype: As yet, its antigen is unknown.

Via MiXCR, TCRdb re-called the reads, giving one row per CDR3 protein. The sample holds about 740,000 distinct CDR3 sequences; about a third are singletons and the top ten take about 2.8%. The sequence was obtained from a human donor in good health (CMV status not recorded). Some clones in this sample may be carry-over from other donors' samples. This sequence joins TRBV3-1 and TRBJ2-5; D is undetermined. Sequenced material: PBMCs. In nucleotides, the CDR3 is TGTGCCAGCAGCCGAAGGCCCGTTACGGAGACCCAGTACTTC. It specifies CASSRRPVTETQYF.